A selection of T cell receptor beta chains follows, all from one sample in a study of T cells in localized non-small cell lung cancer. Clones were sequenced by immunoSEQ multiplex PCR, and TCRdb holds only the in-frame ones, with some missing. The sample includes about 15,000 clones, approximately 85% seen only once; the top ten take under 5.5%. Sequences were derived from peripheral blood, sampled before any cancer treatment. The receptors were gathered from a woman aged 40 to 75 with stage I lung adenocarcinoma. CDR3s leave out the opening cysteine and the closing phenylalanine or tryptophan. Fields, in order: CDR3 protein, CDR3 length, J gene, clone size, V gene. Size tells how often a clone was seen (once, few, many) or the class of an expanded clone, and some rows leave it out.

ASSPAGGTGGTEAF | 14 | TRBJ1-1 | . | TRBV4-1
ASSPWDREHQPQH | 13 | TRBJ1-5 | . | TRBV4-1
ASSSSQDRGGGYT | 13 | TRBJ1-2 | . | TRBV11-1
ASSSGQQTGTETQY | 14 | TRBJ2-5 | . | TRBV9
ASSLGSRGGLDEQF | 14 | TRBJ2-1 | . | TRBV5-4
ASSLLGPQVGYGYT | 14 | TRBJ1-2 | . | TRBV7-9
ASSQPLGTGELF | 12 | TRBJ2-2 | . | TRBV4-1
ASSVGGRSSQETQY | 14 | TRBJ2-5 | . | TRBV9
ASSLDGGRNTGELF | 14 | TRBJ2-2 | . | TRBV11-3
ASSSSNLLNNEQF | 13 | TRBJ2-1 | . | TRBV27
ASSLRGAGNQPQH | 13 | TRBJ1-5 | . | TRBV5-6
AYSLEFRGANEQF | 13 | TRBJ2-1 | . | TRBV30
ASRRGDTGKDEAF | 13 | TRBJ1-1 | . | TRBV6-6
AWIETEAF | 8 | TRBJ1-1 | . | TRBV30
ASSTIRQDYSGANVLT | 16 | TRBJ2-6 | . | TRBV18
ASSSGPGLTGLVAKNIQY | 18 | TRBJ2-4 | . | TRBV5-1
AVTRGGSYNEQF | 12 | TRBJ2-1 | . | TRBV7-7
ASSPVRGTETQY | 12 | TRBJ2-5 | . | TRBV7-2
ASSRATGQPQH | 11 | TRBJ1-5 | . | TRBV5-8
ASSLWPGFSNTEAF | 14 | TRBJ1-1 | . | TRBV5-1
ASSLQGPGANVLT | 13 | TRBJ2-6 | . | TRBV28
ASSYPRAGALGEQF | 14 | TRBJ2-1 | . | TRBV6-5
ATSRAGGTNEQF | 12 | TRBJ2-1 | once | TRBV15
ASSPGGLGGNTIY | 13 | TRBJ1-3 | . | TRBV13
ASRSSGTFETQY | 12 | TRBJ2-5 | . | TRBV28
ASRRTTGEFETQY | 13 | TRBJ2-5 | . | TRBV2
ASSTTGFISVSGNTIY | 16 | TRBJ1-3 | . | TRBV19
ASSSPLGQGAPEAF | 14 | TRBJ1-1 | . | TRBV6-5
ASSLTGLADQETQY | 14 | TRBJ2-5 | . | TRBV5-4
ASSVETGNHYGYT | 13 | TRBJ1-2 | . | TRBV9
ASSQTQGPNTGELF | 14 | TRBJ2-2 | . | TRBV6-6
ASSYRALDTEAF | 12 | TRBJ1-1 | . | TRBV6-6
ASSQAFSVGYYNEQF | 15 | TRBJ2-1 | . | TRBV4-2
ASSAHRGRGEKLF | 13 | TRBJ1-4 | . | TRBV9
AWGAGALTSVETQY | 14 | TRBJ2-5 | . | TRBV30
ASSAAGHSYEQY | 12 | TRBJ2-7 | once | TRBV19
ASRNVDGYT | 9 | TRBJ1-2 | . | TRBV6-5
ASSTATLSPLH | 11 | TRBJ1-6 | . | TRBV28
ASSLQGAYTEAF | 12 | TRBJ1-1 | . | TRBV5-1
ASSEGHMNTEAF | 12 | TRBJ1-1 | . | TRBV7-6
ASSPGLAKNTGELF | 14 | TRBJ2-2 | . | TRBV4-1
ASSYLRDPSGGNYGYT | 16 | TRBJ1-2 | . | TRBV28
ASSPPGGPYEQY | 12 | TRBJ2-7 | . | TRBV18
AWRSSSYNEQF | 11 | TRBJ2-1 | . | TRBV30
ASSLVSGTHNYGYT | 14 | TRBJ1-2 | . | TRBV7-9
AWGQGSTEAF | 10 | TRBJ1-1 | . | TRBV30
ATSRVRDEAF | 10 | TRBJ1-1 | . | TRBV15